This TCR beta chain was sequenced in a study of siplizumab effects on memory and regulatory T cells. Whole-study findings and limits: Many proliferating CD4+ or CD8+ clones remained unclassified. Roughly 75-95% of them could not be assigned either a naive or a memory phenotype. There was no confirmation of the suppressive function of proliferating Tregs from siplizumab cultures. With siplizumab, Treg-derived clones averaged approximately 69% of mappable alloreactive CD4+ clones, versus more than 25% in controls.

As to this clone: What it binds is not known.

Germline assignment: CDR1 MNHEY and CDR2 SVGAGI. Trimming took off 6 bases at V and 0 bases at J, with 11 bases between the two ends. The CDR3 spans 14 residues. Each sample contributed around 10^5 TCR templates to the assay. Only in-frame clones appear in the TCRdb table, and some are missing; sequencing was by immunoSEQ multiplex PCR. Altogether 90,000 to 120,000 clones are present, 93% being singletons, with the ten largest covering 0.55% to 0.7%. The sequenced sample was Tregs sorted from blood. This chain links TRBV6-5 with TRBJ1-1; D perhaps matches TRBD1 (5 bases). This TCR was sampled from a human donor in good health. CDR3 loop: CASRPRGVNTEAFF. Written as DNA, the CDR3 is TGTGCCAGCAGGCCCCGGGGGGTGAACACTGAAGCTTTCTTT.